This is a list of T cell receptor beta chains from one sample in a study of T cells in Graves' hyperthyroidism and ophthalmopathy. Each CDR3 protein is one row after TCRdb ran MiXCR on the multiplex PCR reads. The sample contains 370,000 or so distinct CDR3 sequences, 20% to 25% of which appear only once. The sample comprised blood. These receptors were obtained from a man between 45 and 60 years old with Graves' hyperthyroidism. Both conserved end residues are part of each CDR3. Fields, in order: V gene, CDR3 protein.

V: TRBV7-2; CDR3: CASSWKAADTQYF
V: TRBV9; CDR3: CASSATLGGVGYNEQFF
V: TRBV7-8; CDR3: CASSFLGGSRTGELFF
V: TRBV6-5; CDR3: CASSYSLDRAGEQYF
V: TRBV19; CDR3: CASSRAGIGFAGQNTGELFF
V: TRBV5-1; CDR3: CASSLGLGQLHYEQYF
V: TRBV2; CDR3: CASSVADTQYF
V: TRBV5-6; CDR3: CASSSPGRSSYNEQFF
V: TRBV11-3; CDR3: CASTLGQETQYF
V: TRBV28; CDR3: CASSLSHSGGRGYTF
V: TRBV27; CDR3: CASSPTGQLSETQYF
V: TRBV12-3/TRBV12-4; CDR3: CASSLSQTQYF
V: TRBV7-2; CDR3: CASSLGPGLQTFF
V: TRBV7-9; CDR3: CASSPPGGLSYNEQFF
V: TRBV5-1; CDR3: CASSFEGEAYGYTF
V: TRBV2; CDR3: CASSVIGSYEQYF
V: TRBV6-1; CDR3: CASSSSSQSNQPQHF
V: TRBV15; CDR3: CATSSIDRGRDTQYF
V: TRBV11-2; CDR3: CASSLIRGETQYF
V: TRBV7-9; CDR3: CASSVSGRLETQYF
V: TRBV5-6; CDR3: CASSLDRNIQYF
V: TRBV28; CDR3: CASSLVQGAPFQETQYF
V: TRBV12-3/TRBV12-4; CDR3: CASSLYNMDTEAFF
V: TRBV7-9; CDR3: CASGGDHQPQHF
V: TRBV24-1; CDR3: CATSDNGAGASDTQYF
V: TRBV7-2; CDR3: CASSLVYPQETQYF
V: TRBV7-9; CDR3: CASSLDRAANLKETQYF
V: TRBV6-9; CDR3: CASSSGSQPQHF
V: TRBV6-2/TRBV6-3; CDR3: CASTPAGAVGELFF
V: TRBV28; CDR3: CASSLWGRGVTDTQYF
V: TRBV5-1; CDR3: CASMGTSGRFGTDTQYF
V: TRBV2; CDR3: CASTPGTSGSSSSTDTQYF
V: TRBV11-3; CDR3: CASSQRSPANEQYF
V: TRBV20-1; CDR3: CSARISSGGNNEQFF
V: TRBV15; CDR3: CALPGRRYYGYTF
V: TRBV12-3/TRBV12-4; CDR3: CASSYGRISSYEQYF
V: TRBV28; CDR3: CASSLGGGAHQPQHF
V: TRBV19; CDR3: CASSIAGANTGELFF
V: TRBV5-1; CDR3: CASSLELAGADYGYTF
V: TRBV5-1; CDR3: CASSLAGGGSKTQYF
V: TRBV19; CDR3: CASSRRTSGEQETQYF
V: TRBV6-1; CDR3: CASRRIVGGYTF
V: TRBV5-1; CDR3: CASRPGLAVYEQYF
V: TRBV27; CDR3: CASSLTSSSYNEQFF
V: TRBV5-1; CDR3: CASSLASGGVEAKNIQYF
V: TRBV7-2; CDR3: CASSLGFRAEQYF
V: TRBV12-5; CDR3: CASGLTPFILPNTEAFF
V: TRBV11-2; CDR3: CASSFRGRGNTEAFF
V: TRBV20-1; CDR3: CSASPLAYEQYF
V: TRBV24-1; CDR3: CATSDGNTGELFF
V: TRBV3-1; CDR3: CASSPHGGELFF
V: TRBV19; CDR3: CASSIRTGGSNEQYF
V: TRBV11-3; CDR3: CASSIYRETGALETQYF